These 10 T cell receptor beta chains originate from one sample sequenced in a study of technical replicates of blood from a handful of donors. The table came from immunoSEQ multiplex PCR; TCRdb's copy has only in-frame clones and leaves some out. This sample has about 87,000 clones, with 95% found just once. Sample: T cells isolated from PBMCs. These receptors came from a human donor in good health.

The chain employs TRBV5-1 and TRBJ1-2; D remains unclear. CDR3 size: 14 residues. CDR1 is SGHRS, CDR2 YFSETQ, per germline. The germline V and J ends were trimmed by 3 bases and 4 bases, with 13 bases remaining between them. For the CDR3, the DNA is TGCGCCAGCAGCTCTATTGGTCCAGGCTATGGCTACACCTTC. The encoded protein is CASSSIGPGYGYTF. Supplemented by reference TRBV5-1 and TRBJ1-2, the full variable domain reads KAGVTQTPRYLIKTRGQQVTLSCSPISGHRSVSWYQQTPGQGLQFLFEYFSETQRNKGNFPGRFSGRQFSNSRSEMNVSTLELGDSALYLCASSSIGPGYGYTFGSGTRLTVV.

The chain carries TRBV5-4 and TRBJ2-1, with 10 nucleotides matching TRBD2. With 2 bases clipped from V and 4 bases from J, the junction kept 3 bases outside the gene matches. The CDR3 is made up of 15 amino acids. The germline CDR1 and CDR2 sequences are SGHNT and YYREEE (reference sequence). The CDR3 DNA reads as TGTGCCAGCAGCTTTGGACTAGCGGAATACAATGAGCAGTTCTTC. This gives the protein CASSFGLAEYNEQFF.

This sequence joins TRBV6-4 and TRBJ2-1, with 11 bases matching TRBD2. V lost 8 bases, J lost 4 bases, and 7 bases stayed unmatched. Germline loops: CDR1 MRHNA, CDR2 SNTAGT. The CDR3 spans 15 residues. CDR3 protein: CASSARLAGYNEQFF. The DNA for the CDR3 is TGTGCCAGCTCGGCGCGACTAGCGGGATACAATGAGCAGTTCTTC.

The CDR3 loop reads CASSPLAGVSEQYF. CDR3 coding DNA: TGTGCCAGCAGCCCTCTAGCGGGAGTATCCGAGCAGTACTTC. The chain links TRBV7-2 to TRBJ2-7; 10 bases are shared with TRBD2. The germline CDR1 and CDR2 sequences are SGHTA and FQGNSA. The trim removed 5 bases at V and 6 bases at J, leaving 7 bases unmatched. CDR3 size: 14 residues.

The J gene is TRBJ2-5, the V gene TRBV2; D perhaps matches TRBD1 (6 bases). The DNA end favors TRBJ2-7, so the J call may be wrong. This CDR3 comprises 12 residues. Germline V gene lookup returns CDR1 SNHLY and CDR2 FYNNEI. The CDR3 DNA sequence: TGTGCCAGCAGACAGGGAATCTACGAGCAGTACTTC. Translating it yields CASRQGIYEQYF.

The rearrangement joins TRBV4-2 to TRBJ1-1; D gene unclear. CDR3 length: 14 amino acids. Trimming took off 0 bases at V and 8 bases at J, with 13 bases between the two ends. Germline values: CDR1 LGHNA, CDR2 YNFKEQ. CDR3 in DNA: TGTGCCAGCAGCCAAGATTATAGTATGAGGGAAGCTTTCTTT. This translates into CASSQDYSMREAFF.

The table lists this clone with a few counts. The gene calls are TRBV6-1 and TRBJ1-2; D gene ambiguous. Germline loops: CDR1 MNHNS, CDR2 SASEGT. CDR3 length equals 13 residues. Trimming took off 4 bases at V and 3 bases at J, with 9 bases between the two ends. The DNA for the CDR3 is TGTGCCAGCAGTGTGGCAGATTACTATGGCTACACCTTC. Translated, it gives CASSVADYYGYTF.

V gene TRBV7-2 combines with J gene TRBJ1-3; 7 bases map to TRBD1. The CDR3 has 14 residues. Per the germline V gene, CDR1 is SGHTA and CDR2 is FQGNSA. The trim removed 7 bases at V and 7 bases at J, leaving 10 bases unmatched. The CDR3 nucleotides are TGTGCCAGCATCTCCCAGGGGGGAGGTAACACCATATATTTT. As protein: CASISQGGGNTIYF.

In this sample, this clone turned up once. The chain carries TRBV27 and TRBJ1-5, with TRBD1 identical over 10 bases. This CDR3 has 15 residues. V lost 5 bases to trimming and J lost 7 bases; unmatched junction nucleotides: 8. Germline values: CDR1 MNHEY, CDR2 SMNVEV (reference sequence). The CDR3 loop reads CASSLMTGGLQPQHF. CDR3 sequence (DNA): TGTGCCAGCAGTCTAATGACAGGGGGCTTGCAGCCCCAGCATTTT.

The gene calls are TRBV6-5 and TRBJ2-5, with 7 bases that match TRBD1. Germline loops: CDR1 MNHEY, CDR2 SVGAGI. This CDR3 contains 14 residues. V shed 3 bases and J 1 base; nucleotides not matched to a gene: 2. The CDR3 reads CASSYGTVQETQYF. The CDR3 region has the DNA TGTGCCAGCAGTTATGGGACAGTCCAAGAGACCCAGTACTTC.